Below are 2 T cell receptor beta chains sequenced from a single sample in a study of cytomegalovirus exposure and HLA in healthy donors. The primer mix had 60 Vbeta and 13 Jbeta primers. Sequencing was performed with immunoSEQ multiplex PCR; in TCRdb, only in-frame clones are kept and a portion is missing. The sample lists about 89,000 clones, around 67% occurring once. Sequencing was done on a sample of PBMCs. The receptors were gathered from a human donor in good health.

V usage is TRBV5-5 and J usage is TRBJ2-7; 8 nucleotides agree with TRBD1. J gave up 5 bases and V 0 bases, and 13 bases lay outside the gene matches. The CDR3 is 17 residues long. Germline V gene sequence: CDR1 SGHKS, CDR2 YYEKEE (reference sequence). DNA of the CDR3: TGTGCCAGCAGCTTGGCCCTGAGACAGGGGCCTCTGAACGAGCAGTACTTC. Protein sequence: CASSLALRQGPLNEQYF.

V gene TRBV18 combines with J gene TRBJ1-1; D possibly corresponds to TRBD1 (5 bases). Trimming stripped 2 bases from V and 3 bases from J, with 10 bases between. CDR3 length equals 14 residues. Per germline, CDR1 KGHSH and CDR2 LQKENI. CDR3 sequence reads: CASSPVQGDTEAFF. The CDR3 DNA reads TGTGCCAGCTCACCAGTCCAGGGCGACACTGAAGCTTTCTTT.